A selection of T cell receptor beta chains follows, all from one sample in a study of T cell repertoires in cytomegalovirus infection. TCRdb re-derived calls from the reads in MiXCR, one entry per CDR3 protein. The sample has 200,000 or so distinct CDR3 sequences, roughly a fifth seen once; the top ten hold 2.5% to 3%. Specimen: PBMCs. The receptors come from a human donor in good health (CMV status not recorded). Some clones in this sample may be carry-over from other donors' samples. Both conserved end residues are part of each CDR3. D genes are given only for firm matches. Size tells how often a clone was seen (once, few, many) or the class of an expanded clone, and some rows leave it out.

clone_size	v_call	j_call	cdr3_length	d_call	cdr3_nt	cdr3_aa
few	TRBV19	TRBJ2-6	13	-	TGTGCCAGTAGTACTACAGGGGCCAACGTCCTGACTTTC	CASSTTGANVLTF
few	TRBV28	TRBJ1-5	14	-	TGTGCCAGCAGTTTGGGCACGGGGCATCAGCCCCAGCATTTT	CASSLGTGHQPQHF
few	TRBV27	TRBJ1-1	13	-	TGTGCCAGCAGTTTGGGGTGGGGCACTGAAGCTTTCTTT	CASSLGWGTEAFF
-	TRBV2	TRBJ2-5	11	-	TGTGCCAGCGCGGGGGCGGAGACCCAGTACTTC	CASAGAETQYF
many	TRBV6-2/TRBV6-3	TRBJ1-1	12	-	TGTGCCAGCAGTTACAACACCGCTGATGCTTTCTTT	CASSYNTADAFF
-	TRBV7-3	TRBJ2-3	13	TRBD1	TGTGCCAGCAGCGGACCAGGGGGAGATACGCAGTATTTT	CASSGPGGDTQYF
-	TRBV19	TRBJ2-7	10	-	TGTGCCAGTAGAACCTACGAGCAGTACTTC	CASRTYEQYF
few	TRBV7-9	TRBJ1-4	17	-	TGTGCCAGCAGTTCACTCGTAGAGGGGTATGGGAGTGAAAAACTGTTTTTT	CASSSLVEGYGSEKLFF
-	TRBV27	TRBJ1-5	18	TRBD1	TGTGCCAGCAGTTTAAGGGGGCAAGACAGGGGGCAGAATCAGCCCCAGCATTTT	CASSLRGQDRGQNQPQHF
-	TRBV6-5	TRBJ2-2	15	TRBD2	TGTGCCAGCAGTGGACTAGCGGGAAACACCGGGGAGCTGTTTTTT	CASSGLAGNTGELFF
-	TRBV24-1	TRBJ2-1	16	-	TGTGCCACCAGTGATCCCTCGGGGGAGGAATACAATGAGCAGTTCTTC	CATSDPSGEEYNEQFF
-	TRBV9	TRBJ2-3	18	TRBD2	TGTGCCAGCAGCACCGGGGTAGCGGGGGGGCCGGAACGGAATACGCAGTATTTT	CASSTGVAGGPERNTQYF
few	TRBV5-1	TRBJ2-5	15	-	TGCGCCAGCAGCGTAGGGACCCGAGGAGGAGAGACCCAGTACTTC	CASSVGTRGGETQYF
-	TRBV7-9	TRBJ1-2	13	-	TGTGCCAGCAGCATACAGCGATTCGACGGCTACACCTTC	CASSIQRFDGYTF
many	TRBV7-6	TRBJ1-2	14	-	TGTGCCAGCAGCTTAGACGACCTTAACTATGGCTACACCTTC	CASSLDDLNYGYTF
-	TRBV20-1	TRBJ2-7	13	-	TGCAGTGCTAGAGATATTGCTGGTGTGGCGCAGTACTTC	CSARDIAGVAQYF
-	TRBV19	TRBJ2-7	11	TRBD1	TGTGCCTCGACAGGGGGCTACGAGCAGTACTTC	CASTGGYEQYF
few	TRBV5-1	TRBJ2-1	16	-	TGCGCCAGCAGCTTGGTAAATCCAGGGATGGATGGTGAGCAGTTCTTC	CASSLVNPGMDGEQFF
-	TRBV5-1	TRBJ1-6	17	-	TGCGCCAGCAGATCTAGTGCTCTCGGCTCCTATAATTCACCCCTCCACTTT	CASRSSALGSYNSPLHF
few	TRBV18	TRBJ2-7	14	TRBD1	TGTGCCAGCGGCAAGGGACAGGGTCTCTACGAGCAGTACTTC	CASGKGQGLYEQYF
-	TRBV2	TRBJ2-3	14	-	TGTGCCAGCAGGTGGACAGCCCGCACAGATACGCAGTATTTT	CASRWTARTDTQYF
-	TRBV27	TRBJ2-3	14	-	TGTGCCAGCAGCCCGTCTGGGTGGGCAGATACGCAGTATTTT	CASSPSGWADTQYF
many	TRBV7-2	TRBJ2-2	16	-	TGTGCCAGCAGCTTAGGGTGGGGCAGGGACGCCGGGGAGCTGTTTTTT	CASSLGWGRDAGELFF
-	TRBV15	TRBJ2-3	15	TRBD2	TGTGCCACCAGCAGAGATTGGGCGGGAGCAGATACGCAGTATTTT	CATSRDWAGADTQYF
few	TRBV12-5	TRBJ2-3	15	-	TGTGCTAGTGGATCAGGGTTACTAGGCACAGATACGCAGTATTTT	CASGSGLLGTDTQYF
-	TRBV11-2	TRBJ2-5	15	TRBD1	TGTGCCAGCAGCTGGGGACAGGGCGTGAGAGAGACCCAGTACTTC	CASSWGQGVRETQYF
-	TRBV4-1	TRBJ2-3	16	-	TGCGCCAGCAGCCAAGAGCGCGTCTTCGGGGCAGATACGCAGTATTTT	CASSQERVFGADTQYF
many	TRBV12-3/TRBV12-4	TRBJ1-5	17	TRBD1	TGTGCCAGCAGTTTCCCGGACAGGGTAGTAGATCGGACGCCCCAGCATTTT	CASSFPDRVVDRTPQHF
-	TRBV19	TRBJ1-2	13	-	TGTGCCAGTAGTATCTCGATGGGGCATGGCTACACCTTC	CASSISMGHGYTF
many	TRBV6-2/TRBV6-3	TRBJ2-5	14	TRBD1	TGTGCCACGGGACAGGGGCTACTCCAAGAGACCCAGTACTTC	CATGQGLLQETQYF
-	TRBV4-3	TRBJ2-3	13	-	TGCGCCAGCAGCCAGCTCTCCACAGATACGCAGTATTTT	CASSQLSTDTQYF
few	TRBV23-1	TRBJ2-6	17	-	TGCGCCAGCAGTGAAGTTGAATCGGGACGCCGGGCCAACGTCCTGACTTTC	CASSEVESGRRANVLTF